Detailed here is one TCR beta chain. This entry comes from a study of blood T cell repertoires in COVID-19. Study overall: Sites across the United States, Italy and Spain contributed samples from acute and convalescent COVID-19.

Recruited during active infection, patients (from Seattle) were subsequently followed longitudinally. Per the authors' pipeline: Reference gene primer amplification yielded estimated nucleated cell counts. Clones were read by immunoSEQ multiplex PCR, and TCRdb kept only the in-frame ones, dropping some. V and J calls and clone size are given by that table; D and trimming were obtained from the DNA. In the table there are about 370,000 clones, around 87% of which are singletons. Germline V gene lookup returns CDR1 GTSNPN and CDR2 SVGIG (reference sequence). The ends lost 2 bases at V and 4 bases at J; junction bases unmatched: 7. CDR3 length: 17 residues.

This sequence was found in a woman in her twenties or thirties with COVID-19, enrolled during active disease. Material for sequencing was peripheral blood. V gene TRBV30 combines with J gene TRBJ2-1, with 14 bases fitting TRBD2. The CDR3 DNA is TGTGCCTGGAGTCACGCAGGACTAGCGGGAGGTTACAATGAGCAGTTCTTC. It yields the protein CAWSHAGLAGGYNEQFF.